The present TCR beta chain was sequenced within a study of response to subunit inactivated influenza vaccine. Germline V lookup: CDR1 SGHDT, CDR2 YYEEEE. V shed 3 bases, J shed 3 bases, and the junction held 14 bases outside the gene matches. The CDR3 has 17 residues. This clonotype was counted only a few times. From the RT-PCR reads, TCRdb called clonotypes with MiXCR, one entry per CDR3 protein. The sample comprises roughly 650,000 distinct CDR3 sequences, about 15% of which are singletons, and approximately 7.6% rests with the top ten. J is TRBJ2-7 and V is TRBV5-6; TRBD2 matches 8 bases. The receptor was isolated from a man over 45 who received an inactivated influenza vaccine. The material was PBMCs from blood, obtained 14 to 15 days before vaccination. As DNA, the CDR3 is TGTGCCAGCAGCTCGCCCGGCGGGGGGCAAACCTTCTACGAGCAGTACTTC. Protein sequence: CASSSPGGGQTFYEQYF.